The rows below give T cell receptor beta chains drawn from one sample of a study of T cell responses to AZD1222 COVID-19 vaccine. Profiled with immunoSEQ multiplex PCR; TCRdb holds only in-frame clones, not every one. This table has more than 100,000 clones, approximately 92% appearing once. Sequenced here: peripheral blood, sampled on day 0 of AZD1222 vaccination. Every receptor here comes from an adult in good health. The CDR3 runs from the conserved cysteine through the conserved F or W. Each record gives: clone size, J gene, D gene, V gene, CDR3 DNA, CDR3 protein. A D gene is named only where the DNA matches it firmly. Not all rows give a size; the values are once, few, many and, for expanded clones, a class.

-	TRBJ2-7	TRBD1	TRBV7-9	TGTGCCAGCAGCTTAGAGGACAGGGGCTACGAGCAGTACTTC	CASSLEDRGYEQYF
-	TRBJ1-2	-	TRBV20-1	TGCAGTGCTAGTCTCCGCGCTGGCTACACCTTC	CSASLRAGYTF
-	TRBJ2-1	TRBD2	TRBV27	TGTGCCAGCAGTCCGAGCGGGAGTACCTACAATGAGCAGTTCTTC	CASSPSGSTYNEQFF
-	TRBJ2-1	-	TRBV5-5	TGTGCCAGCAGCTTAGACCGGGAAAACTCCTACAATGAGCAGTTCTTC	CASSLDRENSYNEQFF
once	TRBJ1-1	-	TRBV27	TGTGCCAGCAGTTCGGGATGGGGGCTGGACACTGAAGCTTTCTTT	CASSSGWGLDTEAFF
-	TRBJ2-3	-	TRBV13	TGTGCCAGCAGCTTAGGCCCGGCGACAGGGAGGACAGATACGCAGTATTTT	CASSLGPATGRTDTQYF
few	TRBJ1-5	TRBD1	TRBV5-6	TGTGCCAGCAGCTGGGGACAGGGTCAGCCCCAGCATTTT	CASSWGQGQPQHF
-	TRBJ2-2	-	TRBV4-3	TGCGCCAGCAGCCTAGTGGTACGAGGAGGTAGACCGAGCACCGGGGAGCTGTTTTTT	CASSLVVRGGRPSTGELFF
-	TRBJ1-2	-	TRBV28	TGTGCCAGCAGTTTTTCAGGGAAGGGTTACACCTTC	CASSFSGKGYTF
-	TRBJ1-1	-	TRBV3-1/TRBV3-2	TGTGCCAGCAGCCAAGACGCGCGACAGCGCACTGAAGCTTTCTTT	CASSQDARQRTEAFF
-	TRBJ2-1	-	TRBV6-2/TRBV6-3	TGTGCCAGCAGTTACTCTCTGGTGAACAATGAGCAGTTCTTC	CASSYSLVNNEQFF
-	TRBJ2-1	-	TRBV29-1	TGCAGCGTTCCGGGGGGCAGGGCCGCCGGGAATGAGCAGTTCTTC	CSVPGGRAAGNEQFF
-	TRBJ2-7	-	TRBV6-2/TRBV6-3	TGTGCCAGCAGTTACCAGGGACCTCAAGTCTCCGAGCAGTACTTC	CASSYQGPQVSEQYF
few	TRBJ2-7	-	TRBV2	TGTGCCAGCAGTGAAGGCGACTTGGAGCAGTACTTC	CASSEGDLEQYF
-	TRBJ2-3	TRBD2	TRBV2	TGTGCCAGCAGGCGGCTAGCGGTTCCCACAGATACGCAGTATTTT	CASRRLAVPTDTQYF
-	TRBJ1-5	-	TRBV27	TGTGCCAGCACCACCGGGGGACCCCATCAGCCCCAGCATTTT	CASTTGGPHQPQHF
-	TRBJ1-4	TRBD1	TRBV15	TGTGCCACCAGCAGACTTAGGACAGGGGGCGGTGAAAAACTGTTTTTT	CATSRLRTGGGEKLFF
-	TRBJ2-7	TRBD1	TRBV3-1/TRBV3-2	TGTGCCAGCAGCCAAGATTGGGACAGGGCCAGTGACGAGCAGTACTTC	CASSQDWDRASDEQYF
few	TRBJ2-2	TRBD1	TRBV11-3	TGTGCCAGCAGCTTAAGTGGGTATAAGGACAGGGCGACCGGGGAGCTGTTTTTT	CASSLSGYKDRATGELFF
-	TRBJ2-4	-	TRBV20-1	TGCAGTGCTAGTCTTATGAGTTACGCCAAAAACATTCAGTACTTC	CSASLMSYAKNIQYF
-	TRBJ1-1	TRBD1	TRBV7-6	TGTGCCAGCAGCTTAGATGGACAGGGGGACACTGAAGCTTTCTTT	CASSLDGQGDTEAFF
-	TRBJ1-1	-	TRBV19	TGTGCCAGCTCTTGGGGGGAGACTGAAGCTTTCTTT	CASSWGETEAFF
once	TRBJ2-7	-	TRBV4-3	TGCGCCAGCAGCCAAGAGGAGGACAGAAACTACGAGCAGTACTTC	CASSQEEDRNYEQYF
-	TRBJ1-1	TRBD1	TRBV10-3	TGTGCCATCAGTGAGCAGGACAGGGCGAACACTGAAGCTTTCTTT	CAISEQDRANTEAFF
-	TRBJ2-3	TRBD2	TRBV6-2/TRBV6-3	TGTGCCAGCAGCCCCAGAGCGGGGGGGCGATCAGATACGCAGTATTTT	CASSPRAGGRSDTQYF
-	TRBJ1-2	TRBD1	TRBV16	TGTGCCAGCAGCCCAGGGGGGGGCTCTGTCAACTATGGCTACACCTTC	CASSPGGGSVNYGYTF
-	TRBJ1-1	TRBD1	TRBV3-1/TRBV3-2	TGTGCCAGCAGCCAAACCTACAGGGGGCAAAGAGGGACTGAAGCTTTCTTT	CASSQTYRGQRGTEAFF
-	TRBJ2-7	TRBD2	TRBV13	TGTGCCAGCAGCTTATGGAAACGACTAGCGGGAGGCGAGCAGTACTTC	CASSLWKRLAGGEQYF
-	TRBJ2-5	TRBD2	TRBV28	TGTGCCAGCACTAGCCGCCTAGCGGAGGGGGAGACCCAGTACTTC	CASTSRLAEGETQYF